This T cell receptor beta chain was recorded in a study of shared clonotypes between healthy human individuals. At the level of the study: Plates per donor: three CD4 naive, three CD4 memory, two CD8 naive, one CD8 memory.

Overall study findings and caveats: Between a handful of donors, naive CD4 clonotypes were shared at a level of approximately 5%.

Comment on this clone: The antigen is undetermined.

Method: immunoSEQ multiplex PCR; TCRdb's copy keeps in-frame clones and lacks some. The sample includes about 600,000 clones, around 97% of them seen just once. Sequencing used naive CD4+ T cells sorted from blood. The subset was: CD45RA+ positively selected. The receptor's source is a woman in her thirties in good health.

The CDR3 DNA reads TGCGCCAGCAGTGTACGCAGGGGGATCTACAATGAGCAGTTCTTC. It codes for CASSVRRGIYNEQFF. This rearrangement joins TRBV10-1 to TRBJ2-1, with 7 bases matching TRBD1. The CDR3 runs to 15 residues. CDR1 is WNHNN, CDR2 SYGVQD, per germline (reference sequence). The ends lost 4 bases at V and 3 bases at J; junction bases unmatched: 6.